This TCR beta chain stems from a study of cytomegalovirus exposure and HLA in healthy donors. General study points: Several of the most significant clusters were apparently associated with common viral pathogens in a later analysis. According to reports, the classifier identified cytomegalovirus status with high specificity and sensitivity. In a later analysis, donors in an Asian-associated ancestry cluster reportedly had fewer N-insertions in productive TCRs than the cohort mean.

60 Vbeta and 13 Jbeta primers were used in PCR. Generated by immunoSEQ multiplex PCR, the TCRdb table keeps only in-frame clones and is missing some. The repertoire includes 200,000 to 250,000 clones, approximately 84% of them detected once, and approximately 0.5% sits in the top ten. In the case of this clone: The antigen is not known.

The origin of this receptor is a woman in her 40s in good health and CMV-seronegative. The sequencing input was PBMCs.

CDR3 sequence reads: CASFTGGVGYGYTF. CDR3 DNA: TGTGCCAGCTTTACAGGGGGCGTTGGCTATGGCTACACCTTC. The V and J genes are TRBV28 and TRBJ1-2, with TRBD1 identical over 9 bases. The trim removed 8 bases at V and 4 bases at J, leaving 8 bases unmatched. Germline assignment: CDR1 MDHEN and CDR2 SYDVKM. CDR3 length equals 14 residues.